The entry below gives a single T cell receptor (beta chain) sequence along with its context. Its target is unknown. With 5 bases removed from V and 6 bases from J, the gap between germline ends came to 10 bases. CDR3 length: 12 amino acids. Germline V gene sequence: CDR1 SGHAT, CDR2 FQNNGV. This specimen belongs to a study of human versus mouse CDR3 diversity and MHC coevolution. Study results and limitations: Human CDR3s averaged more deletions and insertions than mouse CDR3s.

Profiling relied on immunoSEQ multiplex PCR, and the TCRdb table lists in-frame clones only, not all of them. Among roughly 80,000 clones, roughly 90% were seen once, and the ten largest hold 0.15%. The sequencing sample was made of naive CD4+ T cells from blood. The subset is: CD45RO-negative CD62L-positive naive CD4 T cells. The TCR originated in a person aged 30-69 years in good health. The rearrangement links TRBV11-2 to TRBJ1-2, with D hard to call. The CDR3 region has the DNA TGTGCCAGCAGCGCGAATTCCGATGGCTACACCTTC. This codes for CASSANSDGYTF. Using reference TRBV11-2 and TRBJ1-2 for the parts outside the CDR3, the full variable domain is EAGVAQSPRYKIIEKRQSVAFWCNPISGHATLYWYQQILGQGPKLLIQFQNNGVVDDSQLPKDRFSAERLKGVDSTLKIQPAKLEDSAVYLCASSANSDGYTFGSGTRLTVV.